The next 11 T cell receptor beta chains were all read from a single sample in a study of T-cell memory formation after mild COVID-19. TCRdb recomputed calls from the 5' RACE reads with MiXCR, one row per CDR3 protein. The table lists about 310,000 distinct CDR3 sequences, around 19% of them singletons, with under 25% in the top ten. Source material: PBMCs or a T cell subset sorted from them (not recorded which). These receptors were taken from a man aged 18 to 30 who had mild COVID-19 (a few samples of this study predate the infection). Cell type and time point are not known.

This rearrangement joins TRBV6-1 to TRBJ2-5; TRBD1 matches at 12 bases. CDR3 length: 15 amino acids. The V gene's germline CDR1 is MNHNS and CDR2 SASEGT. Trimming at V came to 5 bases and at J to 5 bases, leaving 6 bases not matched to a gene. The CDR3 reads CASSPPGQGAETQYF. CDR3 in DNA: TGTGCCAGCAGTCCCCCGGGACAGGGGGCCGAGACCCAGTACTTC.

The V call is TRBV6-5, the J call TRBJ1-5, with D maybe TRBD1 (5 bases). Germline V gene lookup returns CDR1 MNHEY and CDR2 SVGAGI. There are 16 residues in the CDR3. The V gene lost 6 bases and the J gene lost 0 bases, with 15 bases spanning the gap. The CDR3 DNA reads TGTGCCAGCAGCCCCGGACACATTTATAGCAATCAGCCCCAGCATTTT. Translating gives CASSPGHIYSNQPQHF.

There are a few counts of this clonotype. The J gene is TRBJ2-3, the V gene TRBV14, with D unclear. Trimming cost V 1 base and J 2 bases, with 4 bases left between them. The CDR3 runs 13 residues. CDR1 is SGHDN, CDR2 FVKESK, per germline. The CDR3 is CASSQVATDTQYF. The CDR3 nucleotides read TGTGCCAGCAGCCAAGTTGCCACAGATACGCAGTATTTT.

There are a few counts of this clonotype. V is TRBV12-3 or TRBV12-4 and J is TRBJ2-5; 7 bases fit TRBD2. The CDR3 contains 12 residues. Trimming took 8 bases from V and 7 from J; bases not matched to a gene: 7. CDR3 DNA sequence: TGTGCCAGCCTCACCCGCGGGGGGACCCAGTACTTC. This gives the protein CASLTRGGTQYF.

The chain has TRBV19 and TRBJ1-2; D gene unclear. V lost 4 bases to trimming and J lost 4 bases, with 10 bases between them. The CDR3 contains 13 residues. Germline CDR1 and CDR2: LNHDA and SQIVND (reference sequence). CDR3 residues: CASSNRVGYGYTF. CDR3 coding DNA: TGTGCCAGTAGTAATCGGGTCGGCTATGGCTACACCTTC.

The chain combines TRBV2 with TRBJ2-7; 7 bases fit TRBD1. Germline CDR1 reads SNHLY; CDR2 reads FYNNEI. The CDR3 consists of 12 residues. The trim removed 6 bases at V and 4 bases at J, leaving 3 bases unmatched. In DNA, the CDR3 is TGTGCCAGCAGCGAGGGGGCATACGAGCAGTACGTC. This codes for CASSEGAYEQYV.

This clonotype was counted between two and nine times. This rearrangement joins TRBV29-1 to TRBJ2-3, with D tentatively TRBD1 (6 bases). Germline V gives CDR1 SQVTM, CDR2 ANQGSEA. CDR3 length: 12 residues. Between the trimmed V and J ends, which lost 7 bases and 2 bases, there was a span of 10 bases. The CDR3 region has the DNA TGCAGCGCCCGGACAGACACAGATACGCAGTATTTT. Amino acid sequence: CSARTDTDTQYF.

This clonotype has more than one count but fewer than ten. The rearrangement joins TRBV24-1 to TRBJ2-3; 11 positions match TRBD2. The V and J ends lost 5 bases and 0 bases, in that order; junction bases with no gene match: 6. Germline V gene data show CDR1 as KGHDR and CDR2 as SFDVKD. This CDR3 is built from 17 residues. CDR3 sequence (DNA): TGTGCCACCAGTGGGGGACTAGCGGATATTAGCACAGATACGCAGTATTTT. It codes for CATSGGLADISTDTQYF.

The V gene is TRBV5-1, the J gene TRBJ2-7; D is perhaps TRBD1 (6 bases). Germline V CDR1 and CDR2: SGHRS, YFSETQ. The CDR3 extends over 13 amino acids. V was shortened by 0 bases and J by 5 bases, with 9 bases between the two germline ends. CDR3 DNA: TGCGCCAGCAGCTTGGGAAGGGACAACGAGCAGTACTTC. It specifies CASSLGRDNEQYF.

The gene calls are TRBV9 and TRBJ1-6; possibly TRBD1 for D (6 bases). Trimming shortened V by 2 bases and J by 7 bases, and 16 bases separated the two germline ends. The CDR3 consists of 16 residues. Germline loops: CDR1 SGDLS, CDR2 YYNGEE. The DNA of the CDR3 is TGTGCCAGCAGCGTCGGGGGGGGGACACGCAATTCACCCCTCCACTTT. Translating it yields CASSVGGGTRNSPLHF.

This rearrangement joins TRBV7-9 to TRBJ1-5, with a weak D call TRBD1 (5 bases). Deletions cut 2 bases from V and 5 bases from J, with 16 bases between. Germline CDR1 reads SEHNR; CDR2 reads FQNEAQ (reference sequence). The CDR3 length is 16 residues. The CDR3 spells CASSLTTADTDQPQHF. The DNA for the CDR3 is TGTGCCAGCAGCTTAACGACAGCGGACACCGATCAGCCCCAGCATTTT.